Described below is a single T cell receptor (beta chain) sequence and its context. Its antigen is unidentified. The data originate from a study of OX40 agonist ivuxolimab in advanced cancers. The wider study: Every 2 weeks, patients got intravenous ivuxolimab at one of six dose levels (0.01-10 mg/kg). Prior anti-PD-1, anti-PD-L1 or anti-CTLA-4 therapy did not bar entry, and more than 35% had some.

The study, taken as a whole, reports: Some patients who did not respond also had low normalized T-cell clonal expansion.

The table came from immunoSEQ multiplex PCR; TCRdb's copy has only in-frame clones and leaves some out. The sample holds about 28,000 clones, roughly 80% seen once. From germline, CDR1 is MGHRA and CDR2 YSYEKL. The CDR3 is made up of 19 amino acids. The junction had 16 bases not matched to a gene; V was cut back by 4 bases and J by 7 bases. The receptor's source is an adult with an advanced solid tumor such as melanoma, head and neck, liver or kidney cancer. The gene calls are TRBV4-1 and TRBJ2-1; 13 bases agree with TRBD2. The source material was CD4+ or CD8+ T cells sorted from blood, sampled in a trial of the OX40 agonist ivuxolimab. The CDR3 DNA sequence: TGCGCCAGCAGCCTCCGACCACCGGAACTAGCGGGGGGGCGGAATGAGCAGTTCTTC. Its protein is CASSLRPPELAGGRNEQFF.